This entry is about one T cell receptor (beta chain). Its antigen remains undetermined. Qualities for individual bases were not recorded, and no much larger clone is one base off. This same CDR3 is encoded by further DNA sequences in the sample. The immunoSEQ assay amplified TCRB CDR3 regions from around 2.1 micrograms of genomic DNA, or from all available DNA when less than that amount was available. The multiplex PCR employed 60 forward primers targeting TCR V beta segments and 13 reverse primers targeting J beta segments. To estimate reads per starting template, synthetic control templates were spiked into each sample at limiting dilution. The Illumina HiSeq System generated 87 bp sequencing reads. The authors' analysis ran thus. PCR and sequencing errors were removed by merging closely related sequences with a nearest neighbor algorithm. TCR overlap was defined as the percentage of unique tumor TCR beta sequences that were also found in the peripheral blood of the same patient. TCRdb limited this immuneACCESS table to in-frame rearrangements with V and J called. A share of clones is missing; checked studies link under half to unresolved V genes, and the rest is unexplained. D and trimming come from the DNA, and the V and J calls and clone size come from that table. The sample table holds fewer than 85,000 clones, of which roughly 82% were seen once. The leading ten clones occupy 2.1% of the sample.

From the cysteine through the phenylalanine, the CDR3 covers 16 amino acids. Only the CDR3 portion is preserved as DNA: 48 bases, with reading frame beginning at the first base. V is pruned by 4 bases and J by 0 bases, leaving 4 bases of the junction without a gene match. From the germline V gene, CDR1 is MGHRA and CDR2 is YSYEKL. The sample originates from a study of glioma-infiltrating T cells after dendritic cell vaccination (TCRdb year 2016). In terms of the full investigation: The cohort comprised about 15 glioblastoma patients from Phase I and II dendritic cell vaccination trials, 9 newly diagnosed and 6 with recurrent disease. Patients received autologous tumor lysate-pulsed dendritic cell vaccination between about 2003 and 2012. To make the vaccine, monocyte-derived dendritic cells were cultured for 6 to 8 days with IL-4 and GM-CSF and then pulsed overnight with autologous tumor lysate. Patients received three intradermal dendritic cell vaccine injections at biweekly intervals in the arm below the axilla. In glioblastoma patients vaccinated with dendritic cells, deep sequencing of TCR beta CDR3 regions served to measure tumor-infiltrating lymphocyte content and to compare repertoires between tumor and blood. TCR sequencing metrics, including TIL content and tumor-blood repertoire overlap, were correlated with survival after dendritic cell vaccination.

Patients were selected for having adequate residual fresh-frozen tumor tissue and more than two years of available survival data. None of the glioblastoma patients carried an isocitrate dehydrogenase mutation, although molecular status otherwise varied. PBMC were collected before vaccination, two weeks after the third vaccination, and at tumor progression if tumor progression occurred. The Qiagen DNeasy Blood extraction Kit was used for extraction of genomic DNA. General study outcomes and caveats: The response model built on TCR overlap across three groups was characterized as speculative, with prospective validation still needed. After dendritic cell vaccination, a higher estimated pretreatment TIL content predicted longer time to progression and longer overall survival. The cohort was small and heterogeneous, and full blood and tumor sets were available for few patients, with initial-recurrent tumor pairs available for even fewer patients. No direct relationship between TCR clonality and survival was found, suggesting that a diverse polyclonal response may matter.

This clonotype originated in a human donor with glioblastoma. The sample was blood, taken before dendritic cell vaccination. The V and J segments used are TRBV4-1 and TRBJ2-2, and TRBD2 matches 8 of the central bases. At the DNA level, the sequence is TGCGCCAGCAGCCCGGGGGGGGCTTCGAACACCGGGGAGCTGTTTTTT. It codes for CASSPGGASNTGELFF.